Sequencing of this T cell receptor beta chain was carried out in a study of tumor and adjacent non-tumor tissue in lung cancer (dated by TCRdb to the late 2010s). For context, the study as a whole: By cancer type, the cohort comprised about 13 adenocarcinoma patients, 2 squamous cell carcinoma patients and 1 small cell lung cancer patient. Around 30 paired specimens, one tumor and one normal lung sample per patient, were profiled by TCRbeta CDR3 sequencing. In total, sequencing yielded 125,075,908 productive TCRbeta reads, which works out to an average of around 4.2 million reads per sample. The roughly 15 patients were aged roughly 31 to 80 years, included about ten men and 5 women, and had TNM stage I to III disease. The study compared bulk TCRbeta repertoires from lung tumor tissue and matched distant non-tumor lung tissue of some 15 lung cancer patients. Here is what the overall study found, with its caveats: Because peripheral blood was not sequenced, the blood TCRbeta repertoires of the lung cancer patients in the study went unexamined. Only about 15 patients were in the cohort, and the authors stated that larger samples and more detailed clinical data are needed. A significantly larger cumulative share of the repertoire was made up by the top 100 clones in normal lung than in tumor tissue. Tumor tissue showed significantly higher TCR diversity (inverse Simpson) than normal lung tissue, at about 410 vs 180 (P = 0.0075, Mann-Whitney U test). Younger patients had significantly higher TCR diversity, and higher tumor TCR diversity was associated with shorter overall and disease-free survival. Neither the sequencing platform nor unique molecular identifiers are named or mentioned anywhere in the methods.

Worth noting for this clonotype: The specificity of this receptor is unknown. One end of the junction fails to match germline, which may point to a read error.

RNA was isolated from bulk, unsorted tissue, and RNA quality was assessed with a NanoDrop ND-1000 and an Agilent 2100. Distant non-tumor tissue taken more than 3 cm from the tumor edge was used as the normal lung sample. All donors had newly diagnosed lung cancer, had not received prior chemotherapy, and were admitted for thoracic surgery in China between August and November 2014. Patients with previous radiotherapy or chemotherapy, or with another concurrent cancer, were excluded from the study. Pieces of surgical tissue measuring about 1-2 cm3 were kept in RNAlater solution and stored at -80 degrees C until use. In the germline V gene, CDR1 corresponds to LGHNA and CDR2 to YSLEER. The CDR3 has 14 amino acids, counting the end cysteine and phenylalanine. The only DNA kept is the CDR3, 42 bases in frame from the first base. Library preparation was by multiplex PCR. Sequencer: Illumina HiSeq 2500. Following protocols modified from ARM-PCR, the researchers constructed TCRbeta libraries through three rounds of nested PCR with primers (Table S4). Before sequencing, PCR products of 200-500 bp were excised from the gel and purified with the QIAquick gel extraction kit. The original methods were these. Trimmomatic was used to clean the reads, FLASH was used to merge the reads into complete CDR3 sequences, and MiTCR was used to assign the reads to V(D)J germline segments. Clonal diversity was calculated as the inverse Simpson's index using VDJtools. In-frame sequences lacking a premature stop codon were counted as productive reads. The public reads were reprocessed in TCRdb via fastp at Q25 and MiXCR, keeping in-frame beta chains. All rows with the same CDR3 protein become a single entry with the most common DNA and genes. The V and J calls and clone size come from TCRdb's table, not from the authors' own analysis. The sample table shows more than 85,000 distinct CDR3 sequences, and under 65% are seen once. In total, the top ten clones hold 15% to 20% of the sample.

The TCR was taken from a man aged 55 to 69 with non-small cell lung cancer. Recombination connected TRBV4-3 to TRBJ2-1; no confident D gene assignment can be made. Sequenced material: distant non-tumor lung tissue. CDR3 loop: CAISQLSTEAEQFF. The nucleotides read TGCGCCATCAGCCAACTCAGTACTGAGGCTGAGCAGTTCTTC.